This TCR beta chain is drawn from a study of OX40 agonist ivuxolimab in advanced cancers. Study-level findings and limits: Several nonresponders also turned out to have low normalized T-cell clonal expansion.

Germline CDR1 and CDR2: SGHVS and FNYEAQ. The CDR3 runs to 18 residues. The V gene end was trimmed by 4 bases and the J gene end by 0 bases; junction bases not matched to a gene: 11. Blood was sampled at baseline, cycle 4 day 1, and cycle 7 day 1. Profiling relied on immunoSEQ multiplex PCR, and the TCRdb table lists in-frame clones only, not all of them. Of roughly 38,000 clones detected, around four fifths appear once; the ten largest clones hold around 2.9%. On this clone: What it binds is not known.

This sample comprised CD4+ or CD8+ T cells sorted from blood, obtained in a trial of the OX40 agonist ivuxolimab. The genes are TRBV7-6 and TRBJ2-1; 8 bases fit TRBD2. The TCR sequence derives from an adult with an advanced solid tumor such as melanoma, head and neck, liver or kidney cancer. For the CDR3, the DNA is TGTGCCAGCAGCTCGCCGAGTAGCGGGGAGAGCTCCTACAATGAGCAGTTCTTC. Its protein product is CASSSPSSGESSYNEQFF.